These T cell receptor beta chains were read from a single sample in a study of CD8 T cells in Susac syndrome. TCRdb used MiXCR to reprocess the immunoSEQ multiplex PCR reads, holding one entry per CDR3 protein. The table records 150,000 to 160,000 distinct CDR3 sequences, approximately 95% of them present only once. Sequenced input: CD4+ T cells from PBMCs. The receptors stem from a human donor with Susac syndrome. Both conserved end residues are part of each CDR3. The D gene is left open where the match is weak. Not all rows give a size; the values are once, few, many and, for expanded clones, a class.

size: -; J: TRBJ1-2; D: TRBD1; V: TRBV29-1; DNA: TGCAGCGTTGAAGGTGGGGGGACAGGGTTTGGCTACACCTTC; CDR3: CSVEGGGTGFGYTF
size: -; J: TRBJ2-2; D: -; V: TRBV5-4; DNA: TGTGCCAGCAGCTTGCGAAGGGACATCAACACCGGGGAGCTGTTTTTT; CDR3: CASSLRRDINTGELFF
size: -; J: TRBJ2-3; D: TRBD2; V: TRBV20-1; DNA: TGCAGTGCTAGGGGGACTAGCGGCACAGATACGCAGTATTTT; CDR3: CSARGTSGTDTQYF
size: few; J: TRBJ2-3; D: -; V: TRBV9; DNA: TGTGCCAGCAGCGTAGCTGACAGCACAGATACGCAGTATTTT; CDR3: CASSVADSTDTQYF
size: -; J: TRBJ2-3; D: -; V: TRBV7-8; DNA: TGTGCCAGCAGTCGCGCTAGGCCCAGCGAGGGCTATACGCAGTATTTT; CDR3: CASSRARPSEGYTQYF
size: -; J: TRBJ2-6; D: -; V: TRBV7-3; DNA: TGTGCCAGCAGCGCCCCTTTCGGTGGGGCCAACGTCCTGACTTTC; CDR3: CASSAPFGGANVLTF
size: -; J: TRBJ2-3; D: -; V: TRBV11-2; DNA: TGTGCCAGCAGCGCAAACGGTGGGGGGACAGATACGCAGTATTTT; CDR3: CASSANGGGTDTQYF
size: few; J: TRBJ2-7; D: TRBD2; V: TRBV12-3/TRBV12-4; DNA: TGTGCCAGCAGTTTGGCGGGGGCCTACGAGCAGTACTTC; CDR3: CASSLAGAYEQYF
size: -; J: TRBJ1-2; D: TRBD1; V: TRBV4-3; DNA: TGCGCCAGCAGCCGCCAAAGACAGGGCTATGGCTACACCTTC; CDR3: CASSRQRQGYGYTF
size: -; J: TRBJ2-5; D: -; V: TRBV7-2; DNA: TGTGCCAGCAGGACTGCCAAGACGGCCCAGTACTTC; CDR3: CASRTAKTAQYF
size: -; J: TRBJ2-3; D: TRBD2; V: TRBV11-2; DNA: TGTGCCAGCAGCGGAGCGGGGGGGAGCACAGATACGCAGTATTTT; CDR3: CASSGAGGSTDTQYF
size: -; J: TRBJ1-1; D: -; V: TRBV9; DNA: TGTGCCAGCGGACGTCTCTATGGCACTGAAGCTTTCTTT; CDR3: CASGRLYGTEAFF
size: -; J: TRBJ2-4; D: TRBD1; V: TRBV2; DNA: TGTGCCAGCAGCCTACAGGGGGCATCGGAAAACATTCAGTACTTC; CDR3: CASSLQGASENIQYF
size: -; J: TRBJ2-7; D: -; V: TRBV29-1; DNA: TGCAGCGTTGTCTGGGGTTCAGACGAGCAGTACTTC; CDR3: CSVVWGSDEQYF
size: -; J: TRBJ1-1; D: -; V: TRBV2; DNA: TGTGCCAGCAGTAGCCTAAACGCGAACACTGAAGCTTTCTTT; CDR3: CASSSLNANTEAFF
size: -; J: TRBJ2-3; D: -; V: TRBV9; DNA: TGTGCCAGCAGCGCGACTGGGCGCACAGATACGCAGTATTTT; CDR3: CASSATGRTDTQYF
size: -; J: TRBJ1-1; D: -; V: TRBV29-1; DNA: TGCAGCGTTGGAGAGGGGAACACTGAAGCTTTCTTT; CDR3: CSVGEGNTEAFF
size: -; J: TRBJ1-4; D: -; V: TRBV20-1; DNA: TGCAGTGCTAGAGCCTTCAGGGGCGAAAAACTGTTTTTT; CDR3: CSARAFRGEKLFF
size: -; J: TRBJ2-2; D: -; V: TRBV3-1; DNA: TGTGCCAGCAGCGCGAAGGGGGACACCGGGGAGCTGTTTTTT; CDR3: CASSAKGDTGELFF
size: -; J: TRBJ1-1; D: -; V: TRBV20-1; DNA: TGCAGTGCTAGAGGGGGAGACAGTCAGGGCCGCTCCCGCACTGAAGCTTTCTTT; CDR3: CSARGGDSQGRSRTEAFF
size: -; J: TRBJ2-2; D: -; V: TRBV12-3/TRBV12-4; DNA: TGTGCCAGCAGACCGCAGGGACTCCCGGGGGAGCTGTTTTTT; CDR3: CASRPQGLPGELFF
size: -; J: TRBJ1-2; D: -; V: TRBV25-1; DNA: TGTGCCAGCACCTCGACAGAGCAAGGCTACACCTTC; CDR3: CASTSTEQGYTF
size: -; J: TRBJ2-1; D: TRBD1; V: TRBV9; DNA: TGTGCCAGCAGCTCTGGACAGGGTGGCGGCAATGAGCAGTTCTTC; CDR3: CASSSGQGGGNEQFF
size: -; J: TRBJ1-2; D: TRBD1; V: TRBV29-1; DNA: TGCAGCGTTGAACCGACAGGGGATGGCTACACCTTC; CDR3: CSVEPTGDGYTF
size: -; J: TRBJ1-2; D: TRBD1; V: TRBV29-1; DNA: TGCAGCGTTGGGACTCGGGACAGGATCTATGGCTACACCTTC; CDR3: CSVGTRDRIYGYTF
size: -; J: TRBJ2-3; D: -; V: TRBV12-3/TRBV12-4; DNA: TGTGCCAGCAGTCCCCGGGACTTAGATACGCAGTATTTT; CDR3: CASSPRDLDTQYF
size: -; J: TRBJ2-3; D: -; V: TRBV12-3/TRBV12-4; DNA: TGTGCCAGCATCCCAAGCCGCTTTGTGGGCAGACGCACAGATACGCAGTATTTT; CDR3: CASIPSRFVGRRTDTQYF
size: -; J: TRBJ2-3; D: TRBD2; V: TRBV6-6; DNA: TGTGCCAGCCGGTTTCGGGGGGGCGGGACAGATACGCAGTATTTT; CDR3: CASRFRGGGTDTQYF
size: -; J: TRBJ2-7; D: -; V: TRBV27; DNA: TGTGCCAGCACCCCCCGGACGACCTCCTACGAGCAGTACTTC; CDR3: CASTPRTTSYEQYF
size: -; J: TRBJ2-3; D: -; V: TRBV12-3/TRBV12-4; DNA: TGTGCCAGCAGTTTCGACGGGACCTACACAGATACGCAGTATTTT; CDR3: CASSFDGTYTDTQYF
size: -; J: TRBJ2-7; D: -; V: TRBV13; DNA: TGTGCCAGCCAGGCGTGGGAGCAGTACTTC; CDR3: CASQAWEQYF
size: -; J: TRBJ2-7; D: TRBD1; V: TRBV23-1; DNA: TGCGCCAGCAGGGTACCGGGACAGGGGGCCCTCTACGAGCAGTACTTC; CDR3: CASRVPGQGALYEQYF
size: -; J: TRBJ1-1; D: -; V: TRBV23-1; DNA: TGCGCCTCCTCCATGGGGAGGAACACTGAAGCTTTCTTT; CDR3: CASSMGRNTEAFF
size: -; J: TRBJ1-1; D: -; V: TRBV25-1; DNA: TGTGCCAGCAGGGCCAGGGTAGGCACTGAAGCTTTCTTT; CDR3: CASRARVGTEAFF
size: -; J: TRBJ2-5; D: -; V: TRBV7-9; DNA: TGTGCCAGCAGCCGCTCCCGGACCTGGGCGAACCTCCAAGAGACCCAGTACTTC; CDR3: CASSRSRTWANLQETQYF
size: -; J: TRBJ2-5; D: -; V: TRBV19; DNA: TGTGCCAGTAGTATCAGAGGGTATCCAGGAGAGACCCAGTACTTC; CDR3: CASSIRGYPGETQYF
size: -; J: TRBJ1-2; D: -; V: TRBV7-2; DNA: TGTGCCAGCAGCTTAGCCGGTCAGAGCCGACTCGTCACCTTC; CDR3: CASSLAGQSRLVTF
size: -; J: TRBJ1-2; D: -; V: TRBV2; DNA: TGTGCCAGCAGTGAGACAGCGGATGGCTACACCTTC; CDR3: CASSETADGYTF
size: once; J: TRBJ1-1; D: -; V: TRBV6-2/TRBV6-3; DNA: TGTGCCAGCAGTGAAACAATTAACACTGAAGCTTTCTTT; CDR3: CASSETINTEAFF
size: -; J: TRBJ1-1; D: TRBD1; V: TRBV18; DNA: TGTGCCAGCTCAAACAGGGGTGGGATAAACACTGAAGCTTTCTTT; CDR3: CASSNRGGINTEAFF
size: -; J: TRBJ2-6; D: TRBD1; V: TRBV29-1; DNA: TGCAGCGTTGAAGGGACAGGGGTTCCTGGGGCCAACGTCCTGACTTTC; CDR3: CSVEGTGVPGANVLTF
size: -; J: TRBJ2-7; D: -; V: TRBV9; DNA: TGTGCCAGCAGCGAGGCAGGGGGGACCTACGAGCAGTACTTC; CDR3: CASSEAGGTYEQYF
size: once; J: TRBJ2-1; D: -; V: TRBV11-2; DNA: TGTGCCAGCAGCTTAATTGGTGTGCAGTTCTTC; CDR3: CASSLIGVQFF
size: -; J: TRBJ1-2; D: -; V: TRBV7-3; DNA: TGTGCCAGCAGCTTAACGGGGGGGGACCACGAAGGCTACACCTTC; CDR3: CASSLTGGDHEGYTF
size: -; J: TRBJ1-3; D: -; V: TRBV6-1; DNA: TGTGCCAGCAGAGCTCCGGGACAAGGCTCTGGAAACACCATATATTTT; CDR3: CASRAPGQGSGNTIYF
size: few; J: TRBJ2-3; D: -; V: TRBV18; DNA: TGTGCCAGCAGCCCGGGAGATACGCAGTATTTT; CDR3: CASSPGDTQYF
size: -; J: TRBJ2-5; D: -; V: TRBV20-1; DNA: TGCAGTGCTGGAGTGGCTAGCTTGGGAGAGACCCAGTACTTC; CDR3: CSAGVASLGETQYF
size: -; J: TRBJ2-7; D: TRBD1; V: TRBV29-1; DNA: TGCAGCGTGGGACAGGGGTTAAGGAACGAGCAGTACTTC; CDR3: CSVGQGLRNEQYF
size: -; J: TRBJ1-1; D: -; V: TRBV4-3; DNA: TGCGCCAGCAGCCAAGTCCGCGAGTTAAACACTGAAGCTTTCTTT; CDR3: CASSQVRELNTEAFF
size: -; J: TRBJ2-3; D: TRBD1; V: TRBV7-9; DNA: TGTGCCAGCAGCTCCGACAGGGCAGAAGATACGCAGTATTTT; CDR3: CASSSDRAEDTQYF
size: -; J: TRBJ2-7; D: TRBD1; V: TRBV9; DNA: TGTGCCAGCAGCCGGGACAGTACATCCTACGAGCAGTACTTC; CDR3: CASSRDSTSYEQYF
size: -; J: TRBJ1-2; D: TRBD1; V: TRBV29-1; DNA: TGCAGCGGGGACAGTCCCTATGGCTACACCTTC; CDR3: CSGDSPYGYTF
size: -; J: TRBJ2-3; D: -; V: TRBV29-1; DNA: TGCAGCGTTGATGGGACAGATACGCAGTATTTT; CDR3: CSVDGTDTQYF
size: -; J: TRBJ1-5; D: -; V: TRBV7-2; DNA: TGTGCCAGCAGCCCTCAAAATGGGAATCAGCCCCAGCATTTT; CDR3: CASSPQNGNQPQHF